This is a list of T cell receptor beta chains from one sample in a study of CD8+CD57+ T cells in acquired aplastic anemia. TCRdb redid the calling of the reads with MiXCR, one entry per CDR3 protein. The table records more than 100,000 distinct CDR3 sequences, around 50% of them present only once. Sequencing was carried out using sorted CD4+, CD8+, or CD8+CD57+ T cells (not recorded which) from PBMCs. Receptors originate from a human donor in good health, serving as a control. The CDR3 runs from the conserved cysteine through the conserved F or W. The order of the fields is CDR3 DNA, CDR3 protein, J gene, V gene, D gene, clone size. D genes are given only for firm matches. Rows may omit the clone size; those that give it use once, few, many or a size class.

TGTGCCAGCAGCCAAGAAATGAATTCACCCCTCCACTTT	CASSQEMNSPLHF	TRBJ1-6	TRBV5-5	.	.
TGTGCCAGCAGCGTCTTACTGACTAGCGGGATAAGGGAGACCCAGTACTTC	CASSVLLTSGIRETQYF	TRBJ2-5	TRBV5-5	TRBD2	many
TGTGCCAGCAGTGATTCAGGGACCTATGGCTACACCTTC	CASSDSGTYGYTF	TRBJ1-2	TRBV6-1	.	many
TGTGCCACATCGCGAGGGAATCAGCCCCAGCATTTT	CATSRGNQPQHF	TRBJ1-5	TRBV24-1	.	.
TGCAGTGCTAGGTCTGAGGCAGATACGCAGTATTTT	CSARSEADTQYF	TRBJ2-3	TRBV20-1	.	.
TGTGCCATCAGTGAAATGAATAGCGGGGGGGGAGATACGCAGTATTTT	CAISEMNSGGGDTQYF	TRBJ2-3	TRBV10-3	TRBD2	.
TGCGCCAGCAGCATTACCGGGACTAGCGGGCCGATTCAGTACTTC	CASSITGTSGPIQYF	TRBJ2-4	TRBV4-1	TRBD2	.
TGCAGTGCTAGAAAGCAGGGGGTCGACACCCAGTACTTC	CSARKQGVDTQYF	TRBJ2-5	TRBV20-1	TRBD1	.
TGTGCCAGCAGGGCCTCTCAGGGGGGAGGAAACACCGGGGAGCTGTTTTTT	CASRASQGGGNTGELFF	TRBJ2-2	TRBV6-4	.	.
TGTGCCAGCAGCTACGACGGACTGGGGTTCTTC	CASSYDGLGFF	TRBJ2-1	TRBV2	.	.
TGTGCCAGCACCAATTCCAAACCTTGGGGGGACCCAACAACTGAAGCTTTCTTT	CASTNSKPWGDPTTEAFF	TRBJ1-1	TRBV6-1	.	.
TGCAGTGCCACCGCCGGGAATCAGCCCCAGCATTTT	CSATAGNQPQHF	TRBJ1-5	TRBV20-1	.	many
TGTGCCAGCAGCCCAGGCTCGGGACAGGTCTATGGCTACACCTTC	CASSPGSGQVYGYTF	TRBJ1-2	TRBV7-9	TRBD1	few
TGTGCCAGCAACCATGAGACTGAGGAGACAGGAATCTATGGCTACACCTTC	CASNHETEETGIYGYTF	TRBJ1-2	TRBV5-6	.	.
TGTGCCAGCAGCCAAATTCCCGGGACTAGCGGGGGGGCATTAAATGAGCAGTTCTTC	CASSQIPGTSGGALNEQFF	TRBJ2-1	TRBV14	TRBD2	few
TGTGCCAGCAGACAGGGGAAGGAGGGCTACACCTTC	CASRQGKEGYTF	TRBJ1-2	TRBV27	TRBD1	.